This entry concerns a single TCR beta chain. Each CDR3 protein is one row after TCRdb ran MiXCR on the 5' RACE reads. The profile shows about 730,000 distinct CDR3 sequences, 21% of them singletons. The sample is drawn from a study of identical twins. The trim removed 6 bases at V and 2 bases at J, leaving 12 bases unmatched. The CDR3 consists of 16 residues. CDR1 and CDR2 from the germline V gene are SGHTA and FQGNSA. These data were also reused for a study on T cells expressing NK-cell markers.

The sample comprised PBMCs. This TCR derives from a woman under 30 in good health. The chain uses TRBV7-2 and TRBJ1-1, with 7 bases matching TRBD1. CDR3 sequence reads: CASSPWMGQTNTEAFF. As DNA, the CDR3 is TGTGCCAGCAGTCCATGGATGGGACAGACCAACACTGAAGCTTTCTTT.